Reported below is one T cell receptor (beta chain). Its antigen is unidentified. Repertoires were generated with immunoSEQ multiplex PCR, while TCRdb's copy carries only in-frame clones and drops some. The sample consists of 13,000 to 15,000 clones, over 65% of them appearing once. CDR1 is SGHVS and CDR2 is FQNEAQ in the germline V gene. The CDR3 is 19 residues long. The V gene lost 1 base and the J gene lost 2 bases, with 24 bases spanning the gap. This sample is drawn from a study of immune evolution from preneoplasia to lung adenocarcinoma. In the study overall: HLA loss of heterozygosity: around 6.5% AIS, about 15% MIA, 30% to 35% ADC, none AAH. Findings and limits, study-wide: Top clone share appeared to fall from AAH through AIS, MIA, adenocarcinoma. T cell clonality was higher in KRAS-mutant than EGFR-mutant or wild-type nodules.

Patient tissue came from resections in Japan or China, 2014–2017. The source of this sequence is a person aged 55-80 years with lung adenocarcinoma. This rearrangement joins TRBV7-8 to TRBJ2-7; D may match TRBD1 or TRBD2 (5 bases each). Sequenced input: FFPE minimally invasive lung adenocarcinoma tissue. The CDR3 reads CASSLVSSGTARPTYEQYF. DNA for the CDR3: TGTGCCAGCAGCTTAGTGTCTTCAGGGACGGCCCGCCCCACCTACGAGCAGTACTTC.